The 28 T cell receptor beta chains given below trace back to one sample, sequenced in a study of spatial heterogeneity in lung cancer (dated by TCRdb to between 2018 and 2021). Study-wide findings and limitations: The number of expanded intratumoral alpha and beta TCRs correlated with the tumor nonsynonymous mutation count.

In light of the paper, this sample's time point label describes: sample taken at primary tumor resection. Their antigens remain unidentified. To prepare the library, 5' RACE was applied. The listed sequencing device is NextSeq 500. The raw public reads went through TCRdb reprocessing: fastp at Q25, MiXCR clone calling, in-frame beta chains kept. Each entry is one CDR3 protein sequence, shown with its most common DNA and genes. For this sample the table gives more than 10,000 distinct CDR3 sequences, of which around 6.1% were detected only once. Around 10% of the sample rests with the top ten. Sequenced here: lung tumor tissue, sampled at surgery. The origin of the receptors is a female donor with early-stage non-small cell lung cancer.

There are many counts of this clonotype. This sequence joins TRBV7-9 and TRBJ1-4; a weak D match, TRBD1 (5 bases). The ends were cut back, 6 bases at V and 3 bases at J, with 5 bases in the middle. Looked up from germline, CDR1 is SEHNR and CDR2 is FQNEAQ (reference sequence). The CDR3 consists of 12 residues. CDR3 region: CASRGANEKLFF. DNA for the CDR3: TGTGCCAGCAGGGGGGCTAATGAAAAACTGTTTTTT.

This clonotype came up many times. The chain is built from TRBV12-3 or TRBV12-4 and TRBJ2-3, with 13 bases matching TRBD2. V shed 7 bases and J 1 base; nucleotides not matched to a gene: 5. CDR3 length: 16 amino acids. The CDR3 spells CASIATSGGRTDTQYF. CDR3 sequence (DNA): TGTGCCAGCATCGCGACTAGCGGGGGGCGCACAGATACGCAGTATTTT.

This clonotype showed up many times. This sequence joins TRBV7-9 and TRBJ1-4; D gene uncertain. The CDR3 totals 15 residues. The V end was cut by 0 bases, the J end by 5 bases, with 10 bases between. Germline assignment: CDR1 SEHNR and CDR2 FQNEAQ (reference sequence). The CDR3 region has the DNA TGTGCCAGCAGCTTAGCGGCAGGCTTCAATGAAAAACTGTTTTTT. This translates into CASSLAAGFNEKLFF.

Ten or more counts support this clonotype. The chain carries TRBV18 and TRBJ2-7; D unresolved. The V and J ends lost 2 bases and 2 bases respectively, with 10 bases between them. Per the germline V gene, CDR1 is KGHSH and CDR2 is LQKENI. CDR3 length equals 14 residues. This CDR3 reads CASSPRTVTYEQYF. The CDR3 bases are TGTGCCAGCTCACCAAGGACGGTTACCTACGAGCAGTACTTC.

At least ten counts were recorded for this clonotype. J is TRBJ2-7 and V is TRBV7-9; D is possibly TRBD2 (6 bases). The CDR3 has 13 residues. CDR1 is SEHNR, CDR2 FQNEAQ, per germline (reference sequence). With 2 bases removed from V and 6 bases from J, the gap between germline ends came to 11 bases. In DNA, the CDR3 is TGTGCCAGCAGCTTACACGCGGGGACCGAGCAGTACTTC. Amino acids: CASSLHAGTEQYF. The full variable domain, rest sourced from reference TRBV7-9 and TRBJ2-7, is DTGVSQNPRHKITKRGQNVTFRCDPISEHNRLYWYRQTLGQGPEFLTYFQNEAQLEKSRLLSDRFSAERPKGSFSTLEIQRTEQGDSAMYLCASSLHAGTEQYFGPGTRLTVT.

This clonotype is medium-sized by share. The chain is built from TRBV4-1 and TRBJ2-2; TRBD1 matches at 8 bases. The length of the CDR3 is 16 residues. V lost 4 bases and J lost 7; bases outside the gene matches: 11. Germline CDR1 is MGHRA and CDR2 is YSYEKL. The chain's CDR3 is CASSPETGVIGGELFF. The CDR3 bases are TGCGCCAGCAGCCCGGAGACAGGGGTCATCGGCGGGGAGCTGTTTTTT.

This clonotype was observed many times. J is TRBJ2-3 and V is TRBV20-1, with TRBD1 matching 11 bases. Germline CDR1 is DFQATT and CDR2 is SNEGSKA (reference sequence). CDR3 length: 21 residues. Trimming at V came to 1 base and at J to 4 bases, leaving 22 bases not matched to a gene. CDR3 region: CSARASPSSDRGHIGSDTQYF. Here the CDR3 DNA reads TGCAGTGCTAGAGCGTCCCCCTCGTCGGACAGGGGGCATATTGGATCAGATACGCAGTATTTT.

The sample holds a few counts of this clonotype. The rearrangement uses TRBV11-1 and TRBJ2-7, with D hard to call. Per the germline V gene, CDR1 is SGHAT and CDR2 is FQDESV (reference sequence). With 5 bases removed from V and 1 base from J, the gap between germline ends came to 12 bases. CDR3 size: 14 residues. The DNA for the CDR3 is TGTGCCAGCAGCCAAATCCTGGGGTCCTACGAGCAGTACTTC. Translated, it gives CASSQILGSYEQYF.

This clonotype was recorded at least ten times. This chain uses TRBV5-1 with TRBJ2-1; possibly TRBD2 for D (5 bases). This CDR3 comprises 16 residues. V was shortened by 3 bases and J by 0 bases, with 13 bases between the two germline ends. Germline CDR1 is SGHRS and CDR2 is YFSETQ. The CDR3 sequence is CASSSSSRSSYNEQFF. The CDR3 DNA reads as TGCGCCAGCAGCTCATCTAGCCGGAGCTCCTACAATGAGCAGTTCTTC.

This clonotype was detected many times. The chain has TRBV5-1 and TRBJ2-3; the D call may be TRBD1 or TRBD2 (5 bases each). The germline gives CDR1 SGHRS, CDR2 YFSETQ. Trimming pared 0 bases from V and 1 base from J, leaving 9 bases between. The CDR3 extends over 15 amino acids. The CDR3 nucleotides read TGCGCCAGCAGCTTGGACGGGGACGGCACAGATACGCAGTATTTT. Translating it yields CASSLDGDGTDTQYF. The full variable domain, completed using reference TRBV5-1 and TRBJ2-3, is KAGVTQTPRYLIKTRGQQVTLSCSPISGHRSVSWYQQTPGQGLQFLFEYFSETQRNKGNFPGRFSGRQFSNSRSEMNVSTLELGDSALYLCASSLDGDGTDTQYFGPGTRLTVL.

This clonotype showed up many times. The V call is TRBV9, the J call TRBJ1-6; D is possibly TRBD1 (6 bases). Germline loops: CDR1 SGDLS, CDR2 YYNGEE. Trimming stripped 4 bases from V and 1 base from J, with 12 bases between. The CDR3 totals 16 residues. The CDR3 protein is CASSPRQESYNSPLHF. The CDR3 DNA reads as TGTGCCAGCAGCCCCCGACAGGAATCCTATAATTCACCCCTCCACTTT.

Many counts were recorded for this clonotype. V and J are TRBV20-1 and TRBJ2-5; possible D gene TRBD2, 6 bases. Trimming took 1 base from V and 7 from J, leaving 16 bases between them. The CDR3 covers 14 residues. CDR1 and CDR2 (germline): DFQATT, SNEGSKA (reference sequence). CDR3 in amino acids: CSARVRLARGTQYF. The CDR3 bases are TGCAGTGCTAGAGTGAGGCTAGCGCGAGGGACCCAGTACTTC.

This clonotype has at least ten counts. The V and J genes are TRBV7-9 and TRBJ2-3, with D unresolved. CDR3 size: 13 residues. V was pared by 2 bases and J by 4 bases, with 7 bases between. Germline-derived CDR1 and CDR2 are SEHNR and FQNEAQ (reference sequence). The CDR3 sequence: CASSLRAADTQYF. The CDR3, as DNA: TGTGCCAGCAGCTTACGGGCAGCAGATACGCAGTATTTT. The variable domain in full, completed from reference TRBV7-9 and TRBJ2-3, reads DTGVSQNPRHKITKRGQNVTFRCDPISEHNRLYWYRQTLGQGPEFLTYFQNEAQLEKSRLLSDRFSAERPKGSFSTLEIQRTEQGDSAMYLCASSLRAADTQYFGPGTRLTVL.

This clonotype appeared many times. The chain carries TRBV5-8 and TRBJ1-5, with D possibly TRBD1 on 5 matching bases. Germline CDR1 and CDR2: SGHTS and YDEGEE. CDR3 size: 15 residues. V was pared by 0 bases and J by 4 bases, with 11 bases between. This chain's CDR3 is CASSLGRDPNQPQHF. The DNA for the CDR3 is TGTGCCAGCAGCTTGGGAAGGGACCCGAATCAGCCCCAGCATTTT.

This clonotype appeared many times. The rearrangement joins TRBV7-2 to TRBJ2-7; weak D call: TRBD2 (5 bases). The CDR3 extends over 15 amino acids. V was shortened by 4 bases and J by 3 bases, with 16 bases between the two germline ends. The germline V gene encodes CDR1 SGHTA and CDR2 FQGNSA. CDR3 region: CASSSRGAADYEQYF. The CDR3 DNA sequence: TGTGCCAGCAGCTCCCGAGGAGCGGCGGACTACGAGCAGTACTTC.

This clonotype was seen ten or more times. The chain has TRBV11-1 and TRBJ2-1; 8 bases map to TRBD2. V lost 4 bases to trimming and J lost 14 bases; unmatched junction nucleotides: 4. The germline gives CDR1 SGHAT, CDR2 FQDESV (reference sequence). The CDR3 sequence is 11 residues long. The DNA for the CDR3 is TGTGCCAGCAGCTCCGGGGGGGCCGAGTTCTTC. It translates to CASSSGGAEFF.

There are many counts of this clonotype. V is TRBV7-8 and J is TRBJ2-1; D is tentatively TRBD1 or TRBD2 (5 bases each). Trimming pared 0 bases from V and 5 bases from J, leaving 17 bases between. Per germline, CDR1 SGHVS and CDR2 FQNEAQ. The CDR3 loop spans 17 amino acids. The CDR3 is CASSLAILRGKHNEQFF. The CDR3 coding sequence is TGTGCCAGCAGCTTAGCCATTCTCCGGGGCAAACACAATGAGCAGTTCTTC.

This clonotype was observed at least ten times. The V call is TRBV19, the J call TRBJ2-4; 10 bases are a match to TRBD2. Germline V gene lookup returns CDR1 LNHDA and CDR2 SQIVND (reference sequence). J gave up 8 bases and V 6 bases, and 4 bases lay outside the gene matches. The CDR3 runs 13 residues. CDR3 loop: CASSSGGAYIQYF. Here the CDR3 DNA reads TGTGCCAGTAGCAGCGGGGGGGCGTACATTCAGTACTTC.

This clonotype was seen many times. V is TRBV5-1 and J is TRBJ1-1, with 9 bases matching TRBD1. Germline CDR1 is SGHRS and CDR2 is YFSETQ. The CDR3 runs to 11 residues. The ends lost 5 bases at V and 8 bases at J; junction bases unmatched: 1. The CDR3 region has the DNA TGCGCCAGCAGGGGGACAGGGGAAGCTTTCTTT. This translates into CASRGTGEAFF.

This clonotype has ten or more counts. The rearrangement uses TRBV7-9 and TRBJ2-7, with 10 bases lining up with TRBD1. The J segment lost 6 bases and the V segment lost 6 bases, leaving 11 bases of the junction unmatched. CDR3 length: 15 residues. Germline V CDR1 and CDR2: SEHNR, FQNEAQ (reference sequence). The CDR3 sequence is CASRKGQGGLGEQYF. The CDR3 DNA reads TGTGCCAGCAGAAAAGGACAGGGGGGGCTCGGCGAGCAGTACTTC.

Many counts were recorded for this clonotype. J is TRBJ2-7 and V is TRBV27, with 8 bases fitting TRBD2. The CDR3 spans 13 residues. The V and J ends lost 3 bases and 6 bases, in that order; junction bases with no gene match: 4. Germline CDR1 MNHEY, CDR2 SMNVEV (reference sequence). This chain's CDR3 is CASSFGGGGEQYF. As DNA, the CDR3 is TGTGCCAGCAGTTTCGGGGGGGGTGGCGAGCAGTACTTC.

This clonotype was observed many times. The chain has TRBV12-3 or TRBV12-4 and TRBJ1-6, with D perhaps TRBD1 (6 bases). There are 14 residues in the CDR3. Deletions cut 3 bases from V and 14 bases from J, with 17 bases between. CDR3 sequence (DNA): TGTGCCAGCAGTTTTGGGGGCCGGGGAGTGGCCCTCCACTTT. Translation: CASSFGGRGVALHF.

This clonotype was observed at least ten times. This sequence joins TRBV7-9 and TRBJ2-7; the D gene is possibly TRBD2 (5 bases). V was shortened by 6 bases and J by 4 bases, with 7 bases between the two germline ends. CDR1 is SEHNR, CDR2 FQNEAQ, per germline (reference sequence). The CDR3 contains 11 residues. For the CDR3, the DNA is TGTGCCAGCAGGGGAGCTTACGAGCAGTACTTC. Encoded protein: CASRGAYEQYF.

This clonotype was seen at least ten times. This chain joins TRBV28 and TRBJ2-2, with D possibly TRBD1 on 5 matching bases. CDR1 is MDHEN, CDR2 SYDVKM, per germline. V was cut by 7 bases and J by 7 bases, with 16 bases left in between. The length of the CDR3 is 14 residues. The CDR3 DNA reads TGTGCCAGCACTACCGGGTGGGGCGGCGGGGAGCTGTTTTTT. Translation gives CASTTGWGGGELFF. Full variable domain (remainder filled in from reference TRBV28 and TRBJ2-2): DVKVTQSSRYLVKRTGEKVFLECVQDMDHENMFWYRQDPGLGLRLIYFSYDVKMKEKGDIPEGYSVSREKKERFSLILESASTNQTSMYLCASTTGWGGGELFFGEGSRLTVL.

This clonotype was seen at least ten times. The rearrangement uses TRBV4-1 and TRBJ1-4; D is uncertain. In germline, CDR1 is MGHRA, CDR2 YSYEKL. Trimming cost V 2 bases and J 4 bases, with 14 bases left between them. This CDR3 contains 16 residues. The CDR3 nucleotides are TGCGCCAGCAGCCAAAGAGTGGCCGACCTTAATGAAAAACTGTTTTTT. The encoded protein is CASSQRVADLNEKLFF.

This clonotype was recorded a few times. The rearrangement joins TRBV5-6 to TRBJ1-1; D uncertain. The V gene lost 2 bases and the J gene lost 7 bases, with 9 bases spanning the gap. The CDR3 is 12 amino acids. The V gene's germline CDR1 is SGHDT and CDR2 YYEEEE. The CDR3 DNA reads as TGTGCCAGCAGCTTAACGTCGGTTGAAGCTTTCTTT. Translating gives CASSLTSVEAFF.

This clonotype was picked up many times. This chain uses TRBV7-9 with TRBJ1-6; D is possibly TRBD1 (5 bases). The length of the CDR3 is 15 residues. V shed 5 bases and J shed 5 bases, with 13 bases lying between them. CDR1 is SEHNR, CDR2 FQNEAQ, per germline (reference sequence). The CDR3 region is CASSRNRGNNSPLHF. CDR3 nucleotides: TGTGCCAGCAGCCGAAACCGGGGGAATAATTCACCCCTCCACTTT.

At least ten counts were recorded for this clonotype. The chain employs TRBV4-2 and TRBJ2-1; maybe TRBD2 (5 bases). The CDR3 totals 16 residues. CDR1 and CDR2 from the germline V gene are LGHNA and YNFKEQ. The V end was cut by 3 bases, the J end by 0 bases, with 12 bases between. CDR3 DNA: TGTGCCAGCAGCCACCGGAGCGGCAGCTCCTACAATGAGCAGTTCTTC. Translated: CASSHRSGSSYNEQFF.